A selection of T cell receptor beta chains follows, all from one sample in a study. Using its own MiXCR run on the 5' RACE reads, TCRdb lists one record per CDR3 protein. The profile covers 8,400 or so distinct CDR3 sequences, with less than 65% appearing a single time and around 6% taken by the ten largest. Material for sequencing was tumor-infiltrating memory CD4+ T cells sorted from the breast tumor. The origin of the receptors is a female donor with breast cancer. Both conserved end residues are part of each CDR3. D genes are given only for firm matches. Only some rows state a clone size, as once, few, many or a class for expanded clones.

CDR3 DNA: TGCGCCAGCAGCCAAGAGGGGACTAGCGGCCTTGGTTGGGGAAATGAGCAGTTCTTC; CDR3 protein: CASSQEGTSGLGWGNEQFF; J gene: TRBJ2-1; V gene: TRBV4-3; clone size: -; D gene: TRBD2
CDR3 DNA: TGCAGTGCAAAACAGGGAGGGGGTTACAATGAGCAGTTCTTC; CDR3 protein: CSAKQGGGYNEQFF; J gene: TRBJ2-1; V gene: TRBV20-1; clone size: few; D gene: -
CDR3 DNA: TGCGCCAGCAGCTTGGATGGCTACGAGCAGTACTTC; CDR3 protein: CASSLDGYEQYF; J gene: TRBJ2-7; V gene: TRBV5-1; clone size: -; D gene: -
CDR3 DNA: TGTGCCAGCAGCTTAAGTCCCACGGGGCCCTACGAGCAGTACTTC; CDR3 protein: CASSLSPTGPYEQYF; J gene: TRBJ2-7; V gene: TRBV7-6; clone size: -; D gene: -
CDR3 DNA: TGCAGTGCTAGACATCAAAACTATGGCTACACCTTC; CDR3 protein: CSARHQNYGYTF; J gene: TRBJ1-2; V gene: TRBV20-1; clone size: medium-sized; D gene: -
CDR3 DNA: TGCGCCAGCAGCTTGATCGTCATCCGGGAACGTACCCACAATGAGCAGTTCTTC; CDR3 protein: CASSLIVIRERTHNEQFF; J gene: TRBJ2-1; V gene: TRBV5-1; clone size: -; D gene: -
CDR3 DNA: TGTGCCAGCAGCTCCGAGGGGACAGGAGCCTCCGAGCAGTACTTC; CDR3 protein: CASSSEGTGASEQYF; J gene: TRBJ2-7; V gene: TRBV7-2; clone size: once; D gene: TRBD1
CDR3 DNA: TGTGCCAGCAGTTTGAGGGACACCTATGGCTACACCTTC; CDR3 protein: CASSLRDTYGYTF; J gene: TRBJ1-2; V gene: TRBV12-3/TRBV12-4; clone size: -; D gene: -
CDR3 DNA: TGTGCCAGCAGTTACTCGAATTACCGGCAGCCTGGGCAGCCCCAGCATTTT; CDR3 protein: CASSYSNYRQPGQPQHF; J gene: TRBJ1-5; V gene: TRBV6-2/TRBV6-3; clone size: -; D gene: -
CDR3 DNA: TGCAGTGCTAGTAGCGGGAGGCCGGGCAATGAGCAGTTCTTC; CDR3 protein: CSASSGRPGNEQFF; J gene: TRBJ2-1; V gene: TRBV20-1; clone size: -; D gene: TRBD2
CDR3 DNA: TGTGCCAGCAGTTACGATTCAAACAGCCGGGACACGACTTCGAACACTGAAGCTTTCTTT; CDR3 protein: CASSYDSNSRDTTSNTEAFF; J gene: TRBJ1-1; V gene: TRBV6-5; clone size: -; D gene: -
CDR3 DNA: TGTGCCAGCAGCTTGGGCTACACTGAAGCTTTCTTT; CDR3 protein: CASSLGYTEAFF; J gene: TRBJ1-1; V gene: TRBV7-9; clone size: -; D gene: -
CDR3 DNA: TGCAGTGCTAGAGTTGGGACTAGCGGGAACAATGAGCAGTTCTTC; CDR3 protein: CSARVGTSGNNEQFF; J gene: TRBJ2-1; V gene: TRBV20-1; clone size: once; D gene: TRBD2
CDR3 DNA: TGCGCCAGCAGCCAAGAATGGGGGGGAGAGACCCAGTACTTC; CDR3 protein: CASSQEWGGETQYF; J gene: TRBJ2-5; V gene: TRBV4-3; clone size: once; D gene: TRBD2
CDR3 DNA: TGTGCCATCAGTGAGGCAGCCTCTAATGAAAAACTGTTTTTT; CDR3 protein: CAISEAASNEKLFF; J gene: TRBJ1-4; V gene: TRBV10-3; clone size: -; D gene: -
CDR3 DNA: TGCAGCGTTGCAGCCCGGGACAGCTACGAGCAGTACTTC; CDR3 protein: CSVAARDSYEQYF; J gene: TRBJ2-7; V gene: TRBV29-1; clone size: -; D gene: TRBD1
CDR3 DNA: TGTGCCAGCAGTGCCACGCTAAATCAGCCCCAGCATTTT; CDR3 protein: CASSATLNQPQHF; J gene: TRBJ1-5; V gene: TRBV6-1; clone size: -; D gene: -
CDR3 DNA: TGCAGCGTTGATCCGGGGCAATCGGAGACCCAGTACTTC; CDR3 protein: CSVDPGQSETQYF; J gene: TRBJ2-5; V gene: TRBV29-1; clone size: few; D gene: -
CDR3 DNA: TGCGCCAGCAGCCAAGATTATGGGGACACAGCCTACGAGCAGTACTTC; CDR3 protein: CASSQDYGDTAYEQYF; J gene: TRBJ2-7; V gene: TRBV4-3; clone size: once; D gene: -
CDR3 DNA: TGTGCCAGCAGCCCGGACCGAGATCAGCCCCAGCATTTT; CDR3 protein: CASSPDRDQPQHF; J gene: TRBJ1-5; V gene: TRBV7-8; clone size: -; D gene: -
CDR3 DNA: TGCAGTGCCGAAAGGACAGGGGGAGTTCAGCCCCAGCATTTT; CDR3 protein: CSAERTGGVQPQHF; J gene: TRBJ1-5; V gene: TRBV20-1; clone size: few; D gene: TRBD1
CDR3 DNA: TGTGCCAGCAGCCAAGGACTGTTCGAGACCCAGTACTTC; CDR3 protein: CASSQGLFETQYF; J gene: TRBJ2-5; V gene: TRBV4-2; clone size: -; D gene: -
CDR3 DNA: TGTGCCGGCCAGGGGGGGAACACTGAAGCTTTCTTT; CDR3 protein: CAGQGGNTEAFF; J gene: TRBJ1-1; V gene: TRBV28; clone size: -; D gene: TRBD1
CDR3 DNA: TGTGCCAGCAGTATAAGGAATAATTCACCCCTCCACTTT; CDR3 protein: CASSIRNNSPLHF; J gene: TRBJ1-6; V gene: TRBV6-6; clone size: -; D gene: -
CDR3 DNA: TGCAGTGCTCCGGACAGGGGAGGTGGCTACACCTTC; CDR3 protein: CSAPDRGGGYTF; J gene: TRBJ1-2; V gene: TRBV20-1; clone size: -; D gene: TRBD1
CDR3 DNA: TGTGCCAGCAGCCCCGGCGGGGGGATCACAGATACGCAGTATTTT; CDR3 protein: CASSPGGGITDTQYF; J gene: TRBJ2-3; V gene: TRBV7-6; clone size: -; D gene: TRBD2
CDR3 DNA: TGCGCCAGCAACCCCATCCGGGAGGGAGCCGGAGATACGCAGTATTTT; CDR3 protein: CASNPIREGAGDTQYF; J gene: TRBJ2-3; V gene: TRBV5-1; clone size: -; D gene: TRBD2
CDR3 DNA: TGTGCCAGCAGTTTATCCGGGAGTAGCTATGGCTACACCTTC; CDR3 protein: CASSLSGSSYGYTF; J gene: TRBJ1-2; V gene: TRBV12-3/TRBV12-4; clone size: -; D gene: -
CDR3 DNA: TGTGCCAGCAGCTTTTATCAGGGGAATGAGCAGTTCTTC; CDR3 protein: CASSFYQGNEQFF; J gene: TRBJ2-1; V gene: TRBV7-3; clone size: -; D gene: -
CDR3 DNA: TGCAGTGCTAGAGATAGGATGGCTAGCTGGACCGGGGAGCTGTTTTTT; CDR3 protein: CSARDRMASWTGELFF; J gene: TRBJ2-2; V gene: TRBV20-1; clone size: -; D gene: -
CDR3 DNA: TGTGCCAGCTCACCAGGACACTCTCTCGGCTACACCTTC; CDR3 protein: CASSPGHSLGYTF; J gene: TRBJ1-2; V gene: TRBV18; clone size: once; D gene: -
CDR3 DNA: TGTGCCAGCAGCCGAATCTCGACTAGCGGTGGCACAGATACGCAGTATTTT; CDR3 protein: CASSRISTSGGTDTQYF; J gene: TRBJ2-3; V gene: TRBV12-3/TRBV12-4; clone size: -; D gene: TRBD2
CDR3 DNA: TGTGCCACCAGTCCCGGGGGGAACACTGAAGCTTTCTTT; CDR3 protein: CATSPGGNTEAFF; J gene: TRBJ1-1; V gene: TRBV24-1; clone size: -; D gene: -
CDR3 DNA: TGTGCCAGCAGTTACGCTGGGGATCAGCCCCAGCATTTT; CDR3 protein: CASSYAGDQPQHF; J gene: TRBJ1-5; V gene: TRBV12-3/TRBV12-4; clone size: -; D gene: -
CDR3 DNA: TGTGCCAGCAGCGACAGGCAGGGGACCACAGATACGCAGTATTTT; CDR3 protein: CASSDRQGTTDTQYF; J gene: TRBJ2-3; V gene: TRBV9; clone size: -; D gene: -
CDR3 DNA: TGTGCCATCGGTGAAGGAGGGCTTGGGACAGATACGCAGTATTTT; CDR3 protein: CAIGEGGLGTDTQYF; J gene: TRBJ2-3; V gene: TRBV10-3; clone size: -; D gene: -
CDR3 DNA: TGTGCCAGCAGTTTATCTAGCGGGAACAATGAGCAGTTCTTC; CDR3 protein: CASSLSSGNNEQFF; J gene: TRBJ2-1; V gene: TRBV12-3/TRBV12-4; clone size: -; D gene: TRBD2
CDR3 DNA: TGCGCCAGCAGCTTGGAGGGGCGCCAAGAGACCCAGTACTTC; CDR3 protein: CASSLEGRQETQYF; J gene: TRBJ2-5; V gene: TRBV5-1; clone size: medium-sized; D gene: -
CDR3 DNA: TGTGCCAGCAGCTTAGTGGGGGGGCCCCGGGGGTACCAAGAGACCCAGTACTTC; CDR3 protein: CASSLVGGPRGYQETQYF; J gene: TRBJ2-5; V gene: TRBV7-2; clone size: -; D gene: -
CDR3 DNA: TGTGCCAGCACTGGGGACGGGAACACTGAAGCTTTCTTT; CDR3 protein: CASTGDGNTEAFF; J gene: TRBJ1-1; V gene: TRBV12-3/TRBV12-4; clone size: -; D gene: -
CDR3 DNA: TGCAGTGCTAGTGGCCTAGCTAATGAGCAGTTCTTC; CDR3 protein: CSASGLANEQFF; J gene: TRBJ2-1; V gene: TRBV20-1; clone size: -; D gene: -
CDR3 DNA: TGTGCCAGCAGCTTATACGGAGATACGCAGTATTTT; CDR3 protein: CASSLYGDTQYF; J gene: TRBJ2-3; V gene: TRBV7-2; clone size: -; D gene: -
CDR3 DNA: TGTGCCAGCAGCTTAGCCGTTTCTAGCGCAAAAGAGACCCAGTACTTC; CDR3 protein: CASSLAVSSAKETQYF; J gene: TRBJ2-5; V gene: TRBV7-2; clone size: -; D gene: -
CDR3 DNA: TGCGCCAGCAGCTTAACAGGGGTGGGTGAAGCTTTCTTT; CDR3 protein: CASSLTGVGEAFF; J gene: TRBJ1-1; V gene: TRBV5-1; clone size: few; D gene: TRBD1
CDR3 DNA: TGCGCCAGCAGCCAAGGAACAGGGACGAAGAGGAGCGGCTACACCTTC; CDR3 protein: CASSQGTGTKRSGYTF; J gene: TRBJ1-2; V gene: TRBV4-1; clone size: few; D gene: -
CDR3 DNA: TGTGCCAGCAGTTTAGGCCTAGCGGGGGGGCGAACCCAGTACTTC; CDR3 protein: CASSLGLAGGRTQYF; J gene: TRBJ2-5; V gene: TRBV12-3/TRBV12-4; clone size: few; D gene: TRBD2
CDR3 DNA: TGTGCCACCAGTGATTTGTCCCCGGCGGGGGAGGATGGCTACACCTTC; CDR3 protein: CATSDLSPAGEDGYTF; J gene: TRBJ1-2; V gene: TRBV24-1; clone size: -; D gene: -